Reported below is one T cell receptor (beta chain). The antigen is not known. There are 14 residues in the CDR3. Germline V lookup: CDR1 SGHRS, CDR2 YFSETQ. Trimming took off 2 bases at V and 3 bases at J, with 11 bases between the two ends. TCRdb reprocessed the RT-PCR reads with MiXCR, giving one entry per CDR3 protein. The sample shows over 800,000 distinct CDR3 sequences, around 21% of them seen only once. The data stem from a study of response to subunit inactivated influenza vaccine. The study's findings and limits: It was suggested by the authors that few new T cells are recruited by each seasonal influenza vaccination.

The rearrangement links TRBV5-1 to TRBJ2-5; D possibly corresponds to TRBD1 (6 bases). The TCR sequence derives from a man in his forties or fifties who received an inactivated influenza vaccine. This specimen consisted of PBMCs from blood, obtained 5 days after vaccination. The CDR3 loop reads CASSFGTQKETQYF. CDR3 coding DNA: TGCGCCAGCAGCTTTGGGACACAGAAAGAGACCCAGTACTTC.